Listed below are T cell receptor beta chains from one sample, sequenced in a study of T-cell reconstitution after alpha-beta-depleted transplantation in children. A single record per CDR3 protein comes from TCRdb applying MiXCR to the PCR reads. Counted here are a few hundred thousand distinct CDR3 sequences, about a quarter occurring once; the ten biggest clones make up about 35%. The sequenced sample was PBMCs, obtained before TCRalphabeta/CD19-depleted stem cell transplant. All receptors derive from a boy in the first two years of life with Wiskott-Aldrich syndrome, due to receive a stem cell transplant. CDR3s include the opening cysteine and the closing phenylalanine or tryptophan. D genes are given only for firm matches. Size is stated for part of the rows, as once, few or many counts, or as a class when the clone is expanded.

TRBJ2-1	.	.	TRBV5-1	CASSSRDRYNEQFF	TGCGCCAGCAGCTCCCGGGACCGGTACAATGAGCAGTTCTTC
TRBJ1-1	.	.	TRBV27	CASSPIRGVDTEAFF	TGTGCCAGCAGTCCCATTCGGGGGGTCGACACTGAAGCTTTCTTT
TRBJ1-1	.	.	TRBV12-3/TRBV12-4	CASSPGRGAGVGNTEAFF	TGTGCCAGCAGTCCGGGAAGGGGAGCAGGGGTGGGGAACACTGAAGCTTTCTTT
TRBJ2-7	.	TRBD2	TRBV7-2	CASSLRVGSGPYEQYF	TGTGCCAGCAGCTTACGCGTTGGTAGCGGGCCCTACGAGCAGTACTTC
TRBJ2-1	.	.	TRBV20-1	CSATVGLTRYNEQFF	TGCAGTGCTACGGTGGGGCTAACGAGATACAATGAGCAGTTCTTC
TRBJ2-1	.	.	TRBV7-2	CASSLVTLNEQFF	TGTGCCAGCAGCTTAGTGACTCTGAATGAGCAGTTCTTC
TRBJ2-1	.	TRBD1	TRBV27	CASSARDRANNEQFF	TGTGCCAGCAGTGCCCGGGACAGGGCTAACAATGAGCAGTTCTTC
TRBJ2-7	.	.	TRBV2	CASSPLIPGQKGAYEQYF	TGTGCCAGCAGTCCCCTGATACCTGGACAAAAGGGGGCCTACGAGCAGTACTTC
TRBJ2-2	few	.	TRBV9	CASSAQRTRPGELFF	TGTGCCAGCAGCGCCCAGCGGACCCGACCCGGGGAGCTGTTTTTT
TRBJ1-1	.	.	TRBV5-1	CASSLVPDRNTEAFF	TGCGCCAGCAGCTTGGTTCCCGACAGGAACACTGAAGCTTTCTTT
TRBJ1-4	.	TRBD1	TRBV10-3	CAISERGQGGEKLFF	TGTGCCATCAGTGAGCGTGGACAGGGAGGTGAAAAACTGTTTTTT
TRBJ1-5	few	.	TRBV30	CAWSVIGNQPQHF	TGTGCCTGGAGTGTTATCGGGAATCAGCCCCAGCATTTT
TRBJ2-1	many	.	TRBV5-1	CASSTLYNEQFF	TGTGCCAGCAGCACATTATACAATGAGCAGTTCTTC
TRBJ2-7	.	TRBD2	TRBV20-1	CSARDPLAGAAYEQYF	TGCAGTGCTAGAGATCCTCTAGCGGGAGCTGCCTACGAGCAGTACTTC
TRBJ2-1	.	TRBD2	TRBV7-9	CASSPTSGSLNEQFF	TGTGCCAGCAGCCCCACTAGCGGGAGCTTAAATGAGCAGTTCTTC
TRBJ1-2	.	.	TRBV9	CASSPPKQDYGYTF	TGTGCCAGCAGCCCCCCAAAGCAAGACTATGGCTACACCTTC
TRBJ1-5	.	TRBD1	TRBV7-3	CASSLIPPLQGTGNQPQHF	TGTGCCAGCAGCTTAATCCCCCCGCTACAGGGGACGGGCAATCAGCCCCAGCATTTT
TRBJ2-1	.	.	TRBV27	CASRPSPYGDEQFF	TGTGCCAGCAGGCCTAGCCCCTATGGGGATGAGCAGTTCTTC
TRBJ2-5	few	.	TRBV29-1	CSVESFSSETQYF	TGCAGCGTTGAAAGTTTTAGTTCTGAGACCCAGTACTTC
TRBJ2-3	few	TRBD1	TRBV24-1	CATSDRDRDTDTQYF	TGTGCCACCAGTGATCGGGACAGGGATACAGATACGCAGTATTTT
TRBJ2-7	.	.	TRBV18	CASSPSARIAYEQYF	TGTGCCAGCTCACCTTCGGCCCGGATCGCCTACGAGCAGTACTTC
TRBJ1-6	.	.	TRBV12-3/TRBV12-4	CASSYLAVGNSPLHF	TGTGCCAGCAGTTACCTAGCGGTGGGGAATTCACCCCTCCACTTT
TRBJ2-7	.	.	TRBV7-2	CASSIAFGTNPLYEQYF	TGTGCCAGCAGCATTGCTTTTGGGACCAACCCCCTCTACGAGCAGTACTTC
TRBJ2-7	.	.	TRBV29-1	CSVKSGSSYEQYF	TGCAGCGTTAAGAGCGGATCATCCTACGAGCAGTACTTC
TRBJ2-1	.	TRBD2	TRBV29-1	CSVGNRLAQTYNEQFF	TGCAGCGTTGGAAACAGACTAGCGCAAACCTACAATGAGCAGTTCTTC